The rows below give T cell receptor beta chains drawn from one sample of a study of T cell repertoires in cytomegalovirus infection. No antigen is known for these receptors. Each CDR3 protein gets one entry after TCRdb re-called the reads with MiXCR. The data show around 430,000 distinct CDR3 sequences, more than 40% seen once. Sequencing was performed on cultured PBMCs, taken from culture after CMV antigen stimulation. The receptor set was obtained from a human donor in good health (CMV status not recorded). Some clones in this sample may be carry-over from other donors' samples. The CDR3 runs from the conserved cysteine through the conserved F or W. The order of the fields is D gene, V gene, clone size, J gene, CDR3 protein, CDR3 DNA. The D gene is left open where the match is weak. For some rows the clone size is stated as once, few or many, or as a class when expanded; others skip it.

d_call: TRBD2; v_call: TRBV7-2; clone_size: NA; j_call: TRBJ2-5; cdr3_aa: CASSLAVLEETQYF; cdr3_nt: TGTGCCAGCAGCCTAGCGGTTTTAGAAGAGACCCAGTACTTC
d_call: NA; v_call: TRBV7-3; clone_size: few; j_call: TRBJ2-1; cdr3_aa: CASSLMSIVGDYNEQFF; cdr3_nt: TGTGCCAGCAGCTTAATGAGTATAGTGGGCGACTACAATGAGCAGTTCTTC
d_call: NA; v_call: TRBV7-2; clone_size: few; j_call: TRBJ2-3; cdr3_aa: CASSLWVAAGVGTDTQYF; cdr3_nt: TGTGCCAGCAGCTTATGGGTGGCGGCGGGCGTCGGCACAGATACGCAGTATTTT
d_call: TRBD2; v_call: TRBV7-2; clone_size: NA; j_call: TRBJ2-3; cdr3_aa: CASRDLADMQYF; cdr3_nt: TGTGCCAGCAGGGACCTAGCGGATATGCAGTATTTT
d_call: NA; v_call: TRBV6-5; clone_size: few; j_call: TRBJ2-1; cdr3_aa: CASSYSTFGNEQFF; cdr3_nt: TGTGCCAGCAGTTACTCGACCTTTGGAAATGAGCAGTTCTTC
d_call: NA; v_call: TRBV4-2; clone_size: once; j_call: TRBJ1-5; cdr3_aa: CASSQVKGGAQPQHF; cdr3_nt: TGTGCCAGCAGCCAAGTTAAAGGGGGGGCTCAGCCCCAGCATTTT
d_call: NA; v_call: TRBV6-1; clone_size: few; j_call: TRBJ2-7; cdr3_aa: CASSRDPQGYEQYF; cdr3_nt: TGTGCCAGCAGCCGGGATCCCCAGGGATACGAGCAGTACTTC
d_call: NA; v_call: TRBV11-2; clone_size: NA; j_call: TRBJ2-7; cdr3_aa: CASSLDLALDLYEQYF; cdr3_nt: TGTGCCAGCAGCTTAGACCTAGCCTTAGACCTCTACGAGCAGTACTTC
d_call: NA; v_call: TRBV7-2; clone_size: NA; j_call: TRBJ1-2; cdr3_aa: CASSPQTLNYGYTF; cdr3_nt: TGTGCCAGCAGCCCCCAAACGTTGAACTATGGCTACACCTTC
d_call: NA; v_call: TRBV28; clone_size: NA; j_call: TRBJ2-3; cdr3_aa: CASIGDHNLHF; cdr3_nt: TGTGCCAGCATCGGGGACCATAACCTACACTTT
d_call: NA; v_call: TRBV6-5; clone_size: NA; j_call: TRBJ1-5; cdr3_aa: CASSFGEGYQPQHF; cdr3_nt: TGTGCCAGCAGCTTCGGGGAGGGATATCAGCCCCAGCATTTT
d_call: NA; v_call: TRBV28; clone_size: NA; j_call: TRBJ2-7; cdr3_aa: CASGFINEQYF; cdr3_nt: TGTGCCAGCGGGTTTATAAACGAGCAGTACTTC
d_call: TRBD2; v_call: TRBV7-9; clone_size: NA; j_call: TRBJ2-5; cdr3_aa: CASSFRLAGVRETQYF; cdr3_nt: TGTGCCAGCAGCTTCCGACTAGCGGGAGTTCGGGAGACCCAGTACTTC
d_call: NA; v_call: TRBV11-2; clone_size: NA; j_call: TRBJ1-1; cdr3_aa: CASSKEGSMNTEAFF; cdr3_nt: TGTGCCAGCAGTAAAGAGGGCAGTATGAACACTGAAGCTTTCTTT
d_call: TRBD1; v_call: TRBV4-2; clone_size: few; j_call: TRBJ2-5; cdr3_aa: CASSQTQGTQETQYF; cdr3_nt: TGTGCCAGCAGCCAGACACAGGGGACCCAAGAGACCCAGTACTTC
d_call: TRBD2; v_call: TRBV6-6; clone_size: NA; j_call: TRBJ2-3; cdr3_aa: CASNERLAGLADTQYF; cdr3_nt: TGTGCCAGCAACGAAAGACTAGCGGGATTGGCTGATACGCAGTATTTT
d_call: NA; v_call: TRBV2; clone_size: few; j_call: TRBJ2-7; cdr3_aa: CASSPYEQYF; cdr3_nt: TGTGCCAGCAGCCCGTACGAGCAGTACTTC
d_call: NA; v_call: TRBV7-6; clone_size: few; j_call: TRBJ1-1; cdr3_aa: CASSFEGMNTEAFF; cdr3_nt: TGTGCCAGCAGCTTTGAGGGGATGAACACTGAAGCTTTCTTT
d_call: TRBD1; v_call: TRBV7-2; clone_size: NA; j_call: TRBJ2-3; cdr3_aa: CASSQTGVADTQYF; cdr3_nt: TGTGCCAGCAGCCAGACAGGGGTCGCAGATACGCAGTATTTT
d_call: TRBD2; v_call: TRBV20-1; clone_size: NA; j_call: TRBJ2-3; cdr3_aa: CSAGGGSGTDTQYF; cdr3_nt: TGCAGTGCTGGGGGGGGGAGTGGCACAGATACGCAGTATTTT
d_call: NA; v_call: TRBV20-1; clone_size: NA; j_call: TRBJ1-3; cdr3_aa: CSAIGDTGNTIYF; cdr3_nt: TGCAGTGCAATTGGAGATACCGGAAACACCATATATTTT
d_call: NA; v_call: TRBV7-2; clone_size: few; j_call: TRBJ1-1; cdr3_aa: CASSLDSFGTEAFF; cdr3_nt: TGTGCCAGCAGCCTAGACTCGTTTGGCACTGAAGCTTTCTTT
d_call: TRBD2; v_call: TRBV7-2; clone_size: NA; j_call: TRBJ2-3; cdr3_aa: CASTRASGGADTQYF; cdr3_nt: TGTGCCAGCACTCGAGCCAGCGGGGGGGCAGATACGCAGTATTTT
d_call: NA; v_call: TRBV15; clone_size: NA; j_call: TRBJ2-3; cdr3_aa: CATSSAPPTVLGTDTQYF; cdr3_nt: TGTGCCACCAGCAGCGCACCCCCCACCGTCCTCGGCACAGATACGCAGTATTTT
d_call: NA; v_call: TRBV6-1; clone_size: few; j_call: TRBJ2-2; cdr3_aa: CASSEALGNTGELFF; cdr3_nt: TGTGCCAGCAGTGAAGCGTTAGGGAACACCGGGGAGCTGTTTTTT
d_call: NA; v_call: TRBV6-1; clone_size: NA; j_call: TRBJ2-1; cdr3_aa: CASSFQGEGHNEQFF; cdr3_nt: TGTGCCAGCAGTTTTCAGGGGGAGGGCCACAATGAGCAGTTCTTC
d_call: NA; v_call: TRBV7-6; clone_size: few; j_call: TRBJ2-1; cdr3_aa: CASSQVGLSGEQFF; cdr3_nt: TGTGCCAGCAGCCAAGTCGGTTTAAGCGGTGAGCAGTTCTTC
d_call: TRBD2; v_call: TRBV19; clone_size: NA; j_call: TRBJ2-5; cdr3_aa: CASRSWNSGGETQYF; cdr3_nt: TGTGCCAGTAGATCGTGGAACAGCGGGGGGGAGACCCAGTACTTC
d_call: NA; v_call: TRBV7-4; clone_size: NA; j_call: TRBJ1-1; cdr3_aa: CARILGNGGRGDTEAFF; cdr3_nt: TGTGCCAGGATATTGGGGAACGGGGGAAGAGGAGACACTGAAGCTTTCTTT
d_call: NA; v_call: TRBV19; clone_size: NA; j_call: TRBJ1-1; cdr3_aa: CASRIPGQNTEAFF; cdr3_nt: TGTGCCAGTAGAATACCCGGACAAAACACTGAAGCTTTCTTT
d_call: TRBD2; v_call: TRBV7-2; clone_size: many; j_call: TRBJ2-1; cdr3_aa: CASSLGASGYNEQFF; cdr3_nt: TGTGCCAGCAGCTTAGGGGCTAGCGGTTACAATGAGCAGTTCTTC